The sequence of this TCR beta chain was determined in a study of control samples from healthy donors and cancer patients. Method: immunoSEQ multiplex PCR; TCRdb's copy keeps in-frame clones and lacks some. The sample carries tens of thousands of clones, about nine tenths recorded once. The sequencing input was blood. This TCR came from a woman younger than 35 in good health.

CDR3 in amino acids: CASGRAVLTEAFF. DNA for the CDR3: TGTGCCAGCGGCCGAGCAGTACTCACTGAAGCTTTCTTT. V usage is TRBV2 and J usage is TRBJ1-1; D is unresolved. The CDR3 is 13 amino acids. Trimming cost V 8 bases and J 4 bases, with 14 bases left between them. Germline V gene data show CDR1 as SNHLY and CDR2 as FYNNEI.